What follows is one T cell receptor (beta chain) and its context. This clonotype was picked up a small number of times. Its antigen has not been determined. Qualities for individual bases were not recorded, and no much larger clone is one base off. Library preparation was by 5' RACE. The sequencer was a NextSeq 500. The TCR library protocol attached a unique molecular identifier to each TCR cDNA molecule to allow correction of PCR and sequencing errors. On the study's bioinformatics: TCR identification, UMI-based error correction and CDR3 extraction were performed with Decombinator tools. TCRs above a frequency of 2 per 1,000, corresponding to the top 1% of the tumor frequency distribution, were defined as expanded. Each repertoire was subsampled 100 times to 5,000 TCRs, after which Renyi diversity was computed with the R vegan package. CDR3 similarity networks were built from amino acid triplet string-kernel similarity, connecting CDR3s with pairwise similarity above 0.82. TCRdb ran its own pipeline on the public reads, namely fastp trimming at Q25 and MiXCR clone calling, and kept in-frame beta chains. Rows are combined by CDR3 protein, so each entry shows the most common genes and DNA. None of the V and J calls come from the authors' own analysis; TCRdb made them. This sample has about 45,000 distinct CDR3 sequences in its table, and over 9.5% of those were observed once. The top ten clones comprise roughly 40% of the sample.

Reading from cysteine to phenylalanine, the CDR3 counts 13 amino acids. Here the CDR3 DNA is all that survives: 39 bases in frame from base 1. CDR1 and CDR2, per the germline V gene (reference sequence), are LNHNV and YYDKDF. V loses 0 bases of germline sequence and J loses 2 bases, and the interval between the two ends is 5 bases. This sample was included in a study of spatial heterogeneity in lung cancer (dated by TCRdb to the late 2010s). Regarding the research as a whole: More beta-chain than alpha-chain transcripts were consistently detected, likely reflecting higher beta-chain transcript abundance. In the raw uncorrected reads, each unique combination of TCR and UMI appeared more than ten times on average. In non-small cell lung cancer, the study quantitatively compared TCR alpha and beta repertoires across several tumor regions, matched nontumor lung, and blood. The study linked features of the TCR repertoire to counts of nonsynonymous mutations, which were determined by whole-exome sequencing of tumor tissue. Both alpha and beta chains were TCR-sequenced in samples taken at surgery, namely 220 tumor regions, roughly 64 matched nontumor lung samples and just over 55 PBMC samples. Study-wide conclusions, independent of this receptor: Additional single-cell paired TCR alpha and beta sequencing was considered necessary to confirm, at a functional level, the hypothesis that regional TCRs recognize regional mutations. Ubiquitous expanded tumor TCRs showed up in blood more often at tumor resection than at routine follow-up.

The intended sense of this specimen's time point label: sample taken at primary tumor resection. For TCR sequencing, whole RNA was extracted from tumor and nontumor lung tissue, or from cryopreserved PBMC samples, and no cell sorting was done. Donors were 72 patients with early-stage, untreated non-small cell lung cancer from the lung TRACERx cohort. Patients were selected for TCR sequencing only if sufficient RNA was available from at least two tumor regions. This TCR derives from a female donor with early-stage non-small cell lung cancer. Sequenced material: PBMCs, taken at surgery. The rearranged segments are TRBV15 and TRBJ2-7; the D gene lacks a confident call. The nucleotide sequence reads as follows: TGTGCCACCAGCAGAGACGCCACCTACGAGCAGTACTTC. Its protein reads: CATSRDATYEQYF.